This TCR beta chain was recorded in a study of blood T cells in healthy people across ages. Then a second PCR, running about 7 to 11 cycles, was carried out with a sample-barcoded 5' primer and a J-beta primer mix. Each CDR3 protein gets one entry after TCRdb re-called the 5' RACE reads with MiXCR. The sample records fewer than 800,000 distinct CDR3 sequences, more than 20% being singletons. Trimming pared 0 bases from V and 6 bases from J, leaving 9 bases between. The CDR3 runs to 13 residues. Per the germline V gene, CDR1 is LGHDT and CDR2 is YNNKEL (reference sequence). The data also belong to a second study, concerning T cells of mothers and their children. That publication notes: Per 15 ul, 1.5 ug of RNA was used, with all extracted RNA going into cDNA synthesis. The study obtained over 9.5 million TCR beta CDR3 reads per mother and about 3 million per child.

The sequence derives from a boy between 10 and 17 years old in good health. This chain uses TRBV3-1 with TRBJ2-7; a weak D match, TRBD2 (5 bases). The material sequenced was blood. CDR3 amino acids: CASSQEGGSEQYF. CDR3 nucleotide sequence: TGTGCCAGCAGCCAAGAAGGCGGGTCCGAGCAGTACTTC.